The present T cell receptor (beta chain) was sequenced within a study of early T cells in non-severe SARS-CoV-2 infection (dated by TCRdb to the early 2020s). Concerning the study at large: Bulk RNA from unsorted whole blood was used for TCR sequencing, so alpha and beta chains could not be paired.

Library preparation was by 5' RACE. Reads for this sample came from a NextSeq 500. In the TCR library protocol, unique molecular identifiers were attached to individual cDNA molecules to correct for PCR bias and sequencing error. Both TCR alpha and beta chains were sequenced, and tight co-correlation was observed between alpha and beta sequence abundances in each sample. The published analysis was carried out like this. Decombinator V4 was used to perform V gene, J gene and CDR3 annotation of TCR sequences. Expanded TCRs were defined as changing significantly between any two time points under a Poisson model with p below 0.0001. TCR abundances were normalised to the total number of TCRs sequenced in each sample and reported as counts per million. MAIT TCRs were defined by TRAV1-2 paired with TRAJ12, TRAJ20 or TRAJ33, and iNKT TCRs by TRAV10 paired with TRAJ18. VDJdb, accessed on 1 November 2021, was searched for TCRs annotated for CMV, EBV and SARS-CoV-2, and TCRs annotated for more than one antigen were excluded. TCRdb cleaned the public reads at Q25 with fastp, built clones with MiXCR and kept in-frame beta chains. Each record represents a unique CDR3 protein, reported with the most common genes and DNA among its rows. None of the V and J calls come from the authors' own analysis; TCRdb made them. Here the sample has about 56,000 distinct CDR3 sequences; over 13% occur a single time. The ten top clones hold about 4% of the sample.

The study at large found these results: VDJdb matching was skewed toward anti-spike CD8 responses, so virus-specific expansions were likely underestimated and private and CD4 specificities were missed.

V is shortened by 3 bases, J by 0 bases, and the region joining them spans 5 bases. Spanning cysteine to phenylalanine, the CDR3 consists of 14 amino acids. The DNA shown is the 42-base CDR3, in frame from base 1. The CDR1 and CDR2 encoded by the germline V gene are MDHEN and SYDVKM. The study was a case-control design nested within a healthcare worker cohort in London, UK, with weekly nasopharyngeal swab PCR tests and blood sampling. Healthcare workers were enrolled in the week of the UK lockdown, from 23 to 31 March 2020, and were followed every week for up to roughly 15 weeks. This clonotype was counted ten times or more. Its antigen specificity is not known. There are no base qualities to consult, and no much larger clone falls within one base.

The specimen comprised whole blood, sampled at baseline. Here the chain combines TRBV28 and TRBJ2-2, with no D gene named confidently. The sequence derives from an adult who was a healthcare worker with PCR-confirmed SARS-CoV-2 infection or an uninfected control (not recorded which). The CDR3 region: CASSFEPNTGELFF. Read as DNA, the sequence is TGTGCCAGCAGTTTTGAGCCGAACACCGGGGAGCTGTTTTTT.